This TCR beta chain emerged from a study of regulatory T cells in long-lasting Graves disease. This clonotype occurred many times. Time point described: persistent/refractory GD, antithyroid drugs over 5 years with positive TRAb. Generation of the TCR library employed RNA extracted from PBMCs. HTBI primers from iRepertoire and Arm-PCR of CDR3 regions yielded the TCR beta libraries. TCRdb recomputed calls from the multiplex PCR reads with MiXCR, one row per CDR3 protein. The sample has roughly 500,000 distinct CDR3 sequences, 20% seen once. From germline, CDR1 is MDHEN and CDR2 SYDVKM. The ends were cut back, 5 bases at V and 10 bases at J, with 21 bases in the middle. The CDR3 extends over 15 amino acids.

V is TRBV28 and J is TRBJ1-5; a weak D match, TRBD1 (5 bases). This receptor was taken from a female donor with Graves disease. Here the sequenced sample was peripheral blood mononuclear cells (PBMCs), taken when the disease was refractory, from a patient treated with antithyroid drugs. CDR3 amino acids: CASSPGDRTSSPQHF. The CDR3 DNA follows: TGTGCCAGCAGTCCCGGGGACCGGACGTCAAGCCCCCAGCATTTT.